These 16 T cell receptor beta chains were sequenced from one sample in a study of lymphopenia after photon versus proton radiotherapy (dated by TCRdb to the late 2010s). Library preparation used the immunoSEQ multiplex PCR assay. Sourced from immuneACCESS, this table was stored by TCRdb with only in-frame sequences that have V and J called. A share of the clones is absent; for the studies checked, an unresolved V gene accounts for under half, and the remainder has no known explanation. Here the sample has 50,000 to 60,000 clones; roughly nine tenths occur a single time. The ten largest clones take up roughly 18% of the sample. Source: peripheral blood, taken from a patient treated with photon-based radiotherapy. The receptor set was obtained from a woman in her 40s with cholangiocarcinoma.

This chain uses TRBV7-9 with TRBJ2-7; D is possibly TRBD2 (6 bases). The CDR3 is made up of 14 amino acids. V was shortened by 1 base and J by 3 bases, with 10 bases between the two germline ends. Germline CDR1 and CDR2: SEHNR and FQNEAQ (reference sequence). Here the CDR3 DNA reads TGTGCCAGCAGCTTAGTAGGGAGGAACTACGAGCAGTACTTC. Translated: CASSLVGRNYEQYF.

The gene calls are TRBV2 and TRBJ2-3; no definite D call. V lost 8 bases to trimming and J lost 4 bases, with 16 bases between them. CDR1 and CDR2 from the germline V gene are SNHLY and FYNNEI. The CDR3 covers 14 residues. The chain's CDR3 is CASGSGWVSDTQYF. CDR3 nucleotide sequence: TGTGCCAGCGGTTCGGGCTGGGTGTCAGATACGCAGTATTTT.

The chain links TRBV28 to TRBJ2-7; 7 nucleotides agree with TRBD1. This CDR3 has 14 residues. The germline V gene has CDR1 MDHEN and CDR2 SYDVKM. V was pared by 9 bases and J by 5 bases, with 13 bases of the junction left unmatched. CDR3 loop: CASSFRDSLNEQYF. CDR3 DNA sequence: TGTGCCAGTTCCTTCCGGGACAGCTTAAACGAGCAGTACTTC.

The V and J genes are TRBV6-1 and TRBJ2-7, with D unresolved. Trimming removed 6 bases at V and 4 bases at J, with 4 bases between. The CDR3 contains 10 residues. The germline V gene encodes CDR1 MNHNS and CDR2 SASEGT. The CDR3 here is CASSGYEQYF. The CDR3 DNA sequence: TGTGCCAGCAGCGGATACGAGCAGTACTTC.

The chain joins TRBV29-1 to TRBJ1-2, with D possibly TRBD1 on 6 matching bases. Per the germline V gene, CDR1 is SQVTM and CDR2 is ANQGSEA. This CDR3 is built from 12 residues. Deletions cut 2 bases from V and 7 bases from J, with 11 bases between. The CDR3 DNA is TGCAGCGTTGAAAGGGGGAGAGGTGGCTACACCTTC. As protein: CSVERGRGGYTF.

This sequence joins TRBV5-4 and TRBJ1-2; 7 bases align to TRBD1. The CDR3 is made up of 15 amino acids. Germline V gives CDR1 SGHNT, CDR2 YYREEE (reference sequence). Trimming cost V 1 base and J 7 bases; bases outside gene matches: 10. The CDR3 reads CASSLSEGRGSGYTF. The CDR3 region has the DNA TGTGCCAGCAGCTTGAGTGAGGGCAGGGGGAGTGGCTACACCTTC. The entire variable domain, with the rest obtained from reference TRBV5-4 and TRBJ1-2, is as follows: ETGVTQSPTHLIKTRGQQVTLRCSSQSGHNTVSWYQQALGQGPQFIFQYYREEENGRGNFPPRFSGLQFPNYSSELNVNALELDDSALYLCASSLSEGRGSGYTFGSGTRLTVV.

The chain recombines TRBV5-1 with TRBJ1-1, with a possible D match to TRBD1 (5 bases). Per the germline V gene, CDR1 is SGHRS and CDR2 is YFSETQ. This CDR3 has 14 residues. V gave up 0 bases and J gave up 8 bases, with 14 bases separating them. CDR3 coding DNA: TGCGCCAGCAGCTTGGGGGACCGGCTCTGGGAAGCTTTCTTT. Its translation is CASSLGDRLWEAFF.

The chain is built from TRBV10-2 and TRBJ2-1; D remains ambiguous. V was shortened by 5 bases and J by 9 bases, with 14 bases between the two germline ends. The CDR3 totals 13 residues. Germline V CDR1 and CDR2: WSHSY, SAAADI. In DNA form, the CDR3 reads TGCGCCAGCAGTTCTAGTTTAGCCGGTGAGCAGTTCTTC. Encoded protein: CASSSSLAGEQFF.

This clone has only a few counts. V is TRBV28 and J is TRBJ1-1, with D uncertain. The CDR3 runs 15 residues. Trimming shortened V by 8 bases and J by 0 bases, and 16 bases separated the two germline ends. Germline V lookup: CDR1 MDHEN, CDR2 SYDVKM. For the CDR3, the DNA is TGTGCCAGCGTTTACTCAGACCTCATGAACACTGAAGCTTTCTTT. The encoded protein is CASVYSDLMNTEAFF.

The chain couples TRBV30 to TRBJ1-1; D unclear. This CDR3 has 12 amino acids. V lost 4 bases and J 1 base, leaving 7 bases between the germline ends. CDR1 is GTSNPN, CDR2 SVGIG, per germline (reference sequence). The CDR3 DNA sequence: TGTGCCTGGACTACGGAGAACACTGAAGCTTTCTTT. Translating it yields CAWTTENTEAFF.

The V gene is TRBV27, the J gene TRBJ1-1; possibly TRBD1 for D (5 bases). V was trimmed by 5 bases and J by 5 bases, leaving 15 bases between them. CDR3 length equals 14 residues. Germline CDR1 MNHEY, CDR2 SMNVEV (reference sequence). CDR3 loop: CASSRDALGTEAFF. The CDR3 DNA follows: TGTGCCAGCAGTCGGGACGCCTTGGGGACTGAAGCTTTCTTT.

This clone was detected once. CDR3 nucleotides: TGTGCCAGCAGCCTGGAGGGGACGGGCTACGAGCAGTACTTC. The encoded protein is CASSLEGTGYEQYF. V is TRBV7-3 and J is TRBJ2-7; TRBD2 might be the D (6 bases). The CDR3 sequence is 14 residues long. Between the trimmed V and J ends, which lost 5 bases and 3 bases, there was a span of 14 bases. From germline, CDR1 is SGHTA and CDR2 FQGTGA.

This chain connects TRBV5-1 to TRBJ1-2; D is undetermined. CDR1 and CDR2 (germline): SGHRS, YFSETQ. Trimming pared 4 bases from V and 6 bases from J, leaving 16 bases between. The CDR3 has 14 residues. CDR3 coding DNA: TGCGCCAGCAGCCCCCTAGGGCGAGGTGATGGCTACACCTTC. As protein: CASSPLGRGDGYTF. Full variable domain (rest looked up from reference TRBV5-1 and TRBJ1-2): KAGVTQTPRYLIKTRGQQVTLSCSPISGHRSVSWYQQTPGQGLQFLFEYFSETQRNKGNFPGRFSGRQFSNSRSEMNVSTLELGDSALYLCASSPLGRGDGYTFGSGTRLTVV.

The CDR3 here is CASSLSSAEQFF. CDR3 in DNA: TGCGCCAGCAGCTTGTCGTCAGCTGAGCAGTTCTTC. The chain is built from TRBV5-1 and TRBJ2-1; D gene unclear. With 1 base removed from V and 9 bases from J, the gap between germline ends came to 8 bases. The CDR3 contains 12 residues. The V gene's germline CDR1 is SGHRS and CDR2 YFSETQ.

This chain's CDR3 is CASSGGTGANSPLHF. CDR3 coding DNA: TGTGCCAGCAGCGGAGGGACAGGGGCGAATTCACCCCTCCACTTT. This chain connects TRBV9 to TRBJ1-6, with TRBD1 matching over 10 bases. Losses at the gene ends were 3 bases for V and 7 bases for J; bases not matched to a gene: 4. Germline loops: CDR1 SGDLS, CDR2 YYNGEE. The length of the CDR3 is 15 residues.

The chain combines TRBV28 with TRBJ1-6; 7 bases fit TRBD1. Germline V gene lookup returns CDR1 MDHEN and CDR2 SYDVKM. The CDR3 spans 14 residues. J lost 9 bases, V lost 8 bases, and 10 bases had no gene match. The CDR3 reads CASSGGQGGSPLHF. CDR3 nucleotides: TGTGCCAGCTCGGGAGGGCAGGGGGGTTCACCCCTCCACTTT. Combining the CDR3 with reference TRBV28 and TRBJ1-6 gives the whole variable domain DVKVTQSSRYLVKRTGEKVFLECVQDMDHENMFWYRQDPGLGLRLIYFSYDVKMKEKGDIPEGYSVSREKKERFSLILESASTNQTSMYLCASSGGQGGSPLHFGNGTRLTVT.